A selection of T cell receptor beta chains follows, all from one sample in a study of long-term antiretroviral therapy in people with HIV. Here immunoSEQ multiplex PCR was the method, and the copy in TCRdb shows in-frame clones only, minus some. The profile covers about 14,000 clones, with approximately 86% appearing a single time and around a tenth taken by the ten largest. Sequencing used unsorted PBMCs, obtained 6.2 years after starting antiretroviral therapy. Receptors originate from a middle-aged man with HIV. CDR3s include the opening cysteine and the closing phenylalanine or tryptophan. A D gene is named only where the DNA matches it firmly. Some rows have no size entry. The others give once, few or many, or a class for an expanded clone.

>-|TRBD2|TRBJ2-2|TRBV30
CAWSVRSSGRTNTGELFF
TGTGCCTGGAGTGTACGGTCTAGCGGGAGGACTAACACCGGGGAGCTGTTTTTT
>-|-|TRBJ2-2|TRBV7-9
CASSLIGPNTGELFF
TGTGCCAGCAGCTTAATCGGGCCGAACACCGGGGAGCTGTTTTTT
>-|-|TRBJ1-5|TRBV18
CASSPPTTRQPQHF
TGTGCCAGCTCACCACCTACTACACGTCAGCCCCAGCATTTT
>-|TRBD1|TRBJ2-2|TRBV10-3
CAIRNPGTGSTGELFF
TGTGCCATCAGGAACCCCGGGACAGGTTCCACCGGGGAGCTGTTTTTT
>-|TRBD2|TRBJ2-3|TRBV29-1
CSVVTAGADTQYF
TGCAGCGTTGTGACCGCGGGGGCAGATACGCAGTATTTT
>-|TRBD2|TRBJ2-5|TRBV18
CASSPGSGRVQETQYF
TGTGCCAGCTCACCGGGGAGCGGGAGGGTACAAGAGACCCAGTACTTC
>-|TRBD2|TRBJ2-1|TRBV5-1
CASSLLVGGRAMNEQFF
TGCGCCAGCAGCTTGTTGGTTGGCGGGAGGGCCATGAATGAGCAGTTCTTC
>-|-|TRBJ1-1|TRBV28
CASSDKTGWNTEAFF
TGTGCCAGCAGTGACAAAACAGGGTGGAACACTGAAGCTTTCTTT
>-|TRBD1|TRBJ1-1|TRBV7-3
CASSLTLAGGSTEAFF
TGTGCCAGCAGCTTAACGTTGGCAGGGGGTTCAACTGAAGCTTTCTTT
>-|-|TRBJ1-1|TRBV19
CASSTLTGSEAFF
TGTGCCAGTAGTACACTGACAGGCTCTGAAGCTTTCTTT
>few|-|TRBJ2-2|TRBV9
CASSVSGNTGELFF
TGTGCCAGCAGCGTAAGTGGGAACACCGGGGAGCTGTTTTTT
>-|TRBD1|TRBJ2-3|TRBV6-6
CASAQQGAVDTQYF
TGTGCCAGCGCTCAACAGGGGGCTGTCGATACGCAGTATTTT
>-|TRBD1|TRBJ1-1|TRBV9
CASSIEAGGGGTEAFF
TGTGCCAGCAGTATCGAGGCAGGGGGCGGAGGGACTGAAGCTTTCTTT
>-|-|TRBJ2-7|TRBV29-1
CSVVQSLGEQYF
TGCAGCGTTGTACAATCCCTCGGCGAGCAGTACTTC
>-|-|TRBJ2-3|TRBV5-4
CASSQGDSIDTQYF
TGTGCCAGCAGCCAAGGGGACTCAATCGATACGCAGTATTTT
>-|TRBD1|TRBJ2-2|TRBV18
CASSPLRDSANTGELFF
TGTGCCAGCTCACCCTTGAGGGACAGTGCTAACACCGGGGAGCTGTTTTTT
>once|-|TRBJ2-1|TRBV9
CASSVERGGASYNEQFF
TGTGCCAGCAGCGTAGAGAGAGGTGGGGCGTCCTACAATGAGCAGTTCTTC
>-|-|TRBJ1-2|TRBV29-1
CSVGSLDSSYGYTF
TGCAGCGTTGGGTCGTTAGACAGCTCCTATGGCTACACCTTC
>-|TRBD1|TRBJ1-2|TRBV5-5
CASSLVSLAGGYGYTF
TGTGCCAGCAGCTTGGTTTCTTTGGCAGGGGGCTATGGCTACACCTTC
>-|TRBD1|TRBJ1-3|TRBV10-2
CASSPPLPTGEEGNTIYF
TGCGCCAGCAGCCCCCCTCTCCCTACAGGGGAGGAAGGAAACACCATATATTTT
>once|-|TRBJ1-1|TRBV5-6
CASSPVRQLNTEAFF
TGTGCCAGCAGCCCTGTACGACAGCTGAACACTGAAGCTTTCTTT
>-|-|TRBJ2-3|TRBV9
CASSVTSSDTQYF
TGTGCCAGCAGCGTGACTAGTTCAGATACGCAGTATTTT
>-|-|TRBJ2-2|TRBV9
CASSVLTGELFF
TGTGCCAGCAGCGTACTCACCGGGGAGCTGTTTTTT
>medium-sized|TRBD1|TRBJ1-5|TRBV5-1
CASSPGTGGSGNQPQHF
TGCGCCAGCAGCCCCGGGACAGGGGGCTCCGGCAATCAGCCCCAGCATTTT
>-|TRBD1|TRBJ1-5|TRBV27
CASLLRPPWTGSNQPQHF
TGTGCCAGCCTTCTACGACCGCCCTGGACAGGGTCTAATCAGCCCCAGCATTTT
>-|-|TRBJ1-4|TRBV19
CASSGWLNEKLFF
TGTGCCAGTAGTGGTTGGCTTAATGAAAAACTGTTTTTT
>-|TRBD1|TRBJ2-5|TRBV9
CASSGQGGEGTQYF
TGTGCCAGCAGCGGACAGGGGGGCGAGGGGACCCAGTACTTC
>-|TRBD2|TRBJ2-7|TRBV6-6
CASRRLAGPYEQYF
TGTGCCAGCAGGAGACTAGCGGGACCCTACGAGCAGTACTTC
>-|-|TRBJ1-1|TRBV9
CASSSLTGGRDTEAFF
TGTGCCAGCAGCTCCCTAACGGGGGGCAGGGACACTGAAGCTTTCTTT
>-|TRBD1|TRBJ1-5|TRBV19
CASSIMTGAHPQHF
TGTGCCAGTAGTATAATGACAGGGGCCCATCCCCAGCATTTT
>-|-|TRBJ2-1|TRBV7-8
CASSYAGSYNEQFF
TGTGCCAGCAGCTACGCGGGGTCCTACAATGAGCAGTTCTTC
>once|TRBD2|TRBJ2-3|TRBV7-2
CASSRRIAGVGADTQYF
TGTGCCAGCAGCCGAAGAATAGCGGGAGTTGGGGCAGATACGCAGTATTTT
>-|-|TRBJ1-1|TRBV6-4
CASSYTVNTEAFF
TGTGCCAGCAGTTATACAGTGAACACTGAAGCTTTCTTT
>-|TRBD1|TRBJ2-7|TRBV11-3
CASSLVPGTAESSYEQYF
TGTGCCAGCAGCTTAGTGCCCGGGACAGCCGAGAGCTCCTACGAGCAGTACTTC
>-|TRBD2|TRBJ2-3|TRBV7-9
CASSLVTSGDTQYF
TGTGCCAGCAGCTTAGTAACTAGCGGGGATACGCAGTATTTT
>-|TRBD1|TRBJ2-3|TRBV19
CASSRDRADTQYF
TGTGCCAGTAGTAGGGACAGGGCAGATACGCAGTATTTT
>-|TRBD2|TRBJ2-7|TRBV4-3
CASSRRLAGAGEQYF
TGCGCCAGCAGCAGGCGACTAGCGGGGGCCGGCGAGCAGTACTTC
>-|-|TRBJ2-1|TRBV12-1
CASNPSAGGGFF
TGTGCCAGCAACCCATCGGCGGGAGGGGGGTTCTTC
>-|-|TRBJ1-5|TRBV4-1
CASSQEENKDQPQHF
TGCGCCAGCAGCCAAGAAGAAAATAAGGATCAGCCCCAGCATTTT
>-|-|TRBJ2-3|TRBV27
CASSFGLISTDTQYF
TGTGCCAGCAGTTTCGGGCTGATTAGCACAGATACGCAGTATTTT
>-|TRBD2|TRBJ2-2|TRBV4-3
CASSQDSGSGTGELFF
TGCGCCAGCAGCCAAGATAGTGGTAGCGGGACCGGGGAGCTGTTTTTT
>-|-|TRBJ1-5|TRBV27
CASSLSPGINQPQHF
TGTGCCAGCAGTTTATCGCCGGGGATAAATCAGCCCCAGCATTTT
>-|TRBD2|TRBJ2-2|TRBV9
CASSVGLADYTGELFF
TGTGCCAGCAGCGTAGGACTAGCGGATTACACCGGGGAGCTGTTTTTT
>-|-|TRBJ1-1|TRBV6-5
CASSYSTGANTEAFF
TGTGCCAGCAGTTACTCTACAGGAGCGAACACTGAAGCTTTCTTT
>-|-|TRBJ1-2|TRBV30
CAWSVSGTGGTF
TGTGCCTGGAGTGTAAGTGGAACAGGAGGCACCTTC
>-|-|TRBJ2-5|TRBV7-9
CASGKGMQETQYF
TGTGCCAGCGGCAAGGGGATGCAAGAGACCCAGTACTTC
>-|-|TRBJ2-7|TRBV19
CASSPRGTPAEQYF
TGTGCCAGTAGTCCTCGGGGGACTCCCGCCGAGCAGTACTTC
>-|-|TRBJ1-1|TRBV2
CASSEGPGPRAFF
TGTGCCAGCAGTGAGGGACCGGGTCCAAGGGCTTTCTTT
>-|-|TRBJ1-2|TRBV4-2
CASSQDGVEGYTF
TGTGCCAGCAGCCAAGATGGGGTAGAGGGCTACACCTTC
>-|-|TRBJ1-2|TRBV29-1
CSYRAGDYGYTF
TGCAGTTACAGGGCGGGCGACTATGGCTACACCTTC
>-|TRBD2|TRBJ2-3|TRBV7-8
CASSYTSEKGDTQYF
TGTGCCAGCAGCTACACTAGCGAGAAGGGAGATACGCAGTATTTT